This TCR beta chain was captured by sequencing in a study of blood T cell repertoires in COVID-19. Whole-study context: Samples taken during acute and convalescent COVID-19 were collected in the United States, Italy and Spain. Nucleic acid was either cDNA or gDNA, and it came from T cells, B-cell-depleted T cells, or PBMCs.

The length of the CDR3 is 14 residues. V shed 1 base, J shed 0 bases, and the junction held 3 bases outside the gene matches. Germline CDR1 and CDR2: GTSNPN and SVGIG (reference sequence). In the authors' methods: Estimation of nucleated cell counts was performed using reference gene primer amplification. Sequencing was performed with immunoSEQ multiplex PCR; in TCRdb, only in-frame clones are kept and a portion is missing. Clone size and V and J calls were adopted from that table, with D and trimming inferred from the DNA. The profile covers over 150,000 clones, with more than 70% appearing a single time and 11% to 15% taken by the ten largest.

The clonotype originates from a man aged 18 to 29 with active or convalescent COVID-19. V usage is TRBV30 and J usage is TRBJ2-7, with TRBD2 matching over 7 bases. Sequencing was performed on peripheral blood. This CDR3 is CAWSARLASYEQYF. DNA for the CDR3: TGTGCCTGGAGTGCCAGACTAGCCTCCTACGAGCAGTACTTC.